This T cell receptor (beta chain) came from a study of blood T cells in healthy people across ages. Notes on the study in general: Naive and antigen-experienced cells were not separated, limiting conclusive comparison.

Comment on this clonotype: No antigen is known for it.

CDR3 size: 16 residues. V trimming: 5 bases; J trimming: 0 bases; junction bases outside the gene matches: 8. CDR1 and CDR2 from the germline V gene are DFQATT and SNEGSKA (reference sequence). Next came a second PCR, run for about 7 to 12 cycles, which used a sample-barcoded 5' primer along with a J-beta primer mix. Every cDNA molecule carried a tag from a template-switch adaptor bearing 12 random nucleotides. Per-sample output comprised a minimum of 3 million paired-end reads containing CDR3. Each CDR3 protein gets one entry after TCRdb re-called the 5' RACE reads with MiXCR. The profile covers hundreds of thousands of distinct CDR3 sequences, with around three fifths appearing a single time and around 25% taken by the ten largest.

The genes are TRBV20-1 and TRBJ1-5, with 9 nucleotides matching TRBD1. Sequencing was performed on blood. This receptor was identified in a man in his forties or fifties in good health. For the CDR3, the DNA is TGCAGTGCTGGTGGGGGACAGGGAGATAGCAATCAGCCCCAGCATTTT. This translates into CSAGGGQGDSNQPQHF.